The 14 T cell receptor beta chains presented below share a single source sample, sequenced in a study of metastatic and nonmetastatic thyroid tumors (dated by TCRdb to between 2020 and 2021). No patient had received any treatment before thyroid surgery. The receptor library was made with PCR. Sequencing was carried out with an Illumina HiSeq 4000. TCRdb's own reprocessing of the public reads used fastp at Q25 and MiXCR and kept productive beta chains. Across this sample there are about 42,000 clones, with 9.5% to 13% seen only once. Roughly 10% of the sample is in the top ten clones. The specimen was blood. The receptors derive from a male donor with papillary thyroid cancer or a benign thyroid nodule (not recorded which). Some clones in this sample may be carry-over from other donors' samples.

There are a few counts of this clone. A read error may produce the germline difference seen at one junction end. The gene calls are TRBV6-2 or TRBV6-3 and TRBJ2-1; 9 bases line up with TRBD2. Per the germline V gene, CDR1 is MNHEY and CDR2 is SVGEGT. The CDR3 is 14 residues long. The CDR3 nucleotides read TGTTCCAGCAGTTACGGGACTAGCTGGAATGAGCAGTTCTTC. Amino acid sequence: CSSSYGTSWNEQFF.

This clone has at least ten counts. The chain uses TRBV20-1 and TRBJ2-7, with D perhaps TRBD2 (5 bases). V lost 0 bases, J lost 3 bases, and 9 bases lay in between. The CDR3 is 13 amino acids. Germline loops: CDR1 DFQATT, CDR2 SNEGSKA (reference sequence). The DNA for the CDR3 is TGCAGTGCTAGAGATATCGGGAACTACGAGCAGTACTTC. It yields the protein CSARDIGNYEQYF.

This clone was detected many times. The chain couples TRBV12-3 or TRBV12-4 to TRBJ2-2, with TRBD2 matching over 9 bases. This CDR3 is 15 amino acids long. J lost 4 bases, V lost 5 bases, and 5 bases had no gene match. CDR3 protein: CASSPSGRSTGELFF. CDR3 DNA: TGTGCCAGCAGTCCCAGCGGGAGGAGCACCGGGGAGCTGTTTTTT.

The genes are TRBV12-5 and TRBJ2-1, with 11 bases that match TRBD2. V was pared by 4 bases and J by 6 bases, with 8 bases of the junction left unmatched. CDR1 is LGHNT and CDR2 is FRNRAP in the germline V gene. The CDR3 extends over 16 amino acids. The CDR3 sequence is CASGSGVTSGSNEQFF. In DNA form, the CDR3 reads TGTGCTAGTGGTTCTGGAGTAACTAGCGGGAGCAATGAGCAGTTCTTC.

This clone showed up just a few times. A much larger clonotype is one base distant, so this may be a read error. The rearrangement uses TRBV19 and TRBJ2-5; TRBD2 aligns across 10 bases. Germline assignment: CDR1 LNHDA and CDR2 SQIVND (reference sequence). This CDR3 contains 14 residues. V lost 10 bases, J lost 6 bases, and 11 bases stayed unmatched. This CDR3 is CATTAGGPFQTQYF. The CDR3 nucleotides read TGTGCCACAACAGCGGGAGGGCCTTTCCAGACCCAGTACTTC.

Ten or more counts support this clone. This rearrangement joins TRBV20-1 to TRBJ2-7, with 9 bases lining up with TRBD1. Losses at the gene ends were 4 bases for V and 4 bases for J; bases not matched to a gene: 5. Germline V gene sequence: CDR1 DFQATT, CDR2 SNEGSKA (reference sequence). This CDR3 is built from 13 residues. The CDR3 loop reads CSAMTGGVYEQYF. For the CDR3, the DNA is TGCAGTGCTATGACAGGGGGAGTTTACGAGCAGTACTTC.

At least ten counts were recorded for this clone. The chain combines TRBV6-2 or TRBV6-3 with TRBJ1-5; D call uncertain. CDR3 size: 13 residues. Germline CDR1 and CDR2: MNHEY and SVGEGT. V dropped 8 bases and J dropped 0 bases, with 8 bases sitting between them. The CDR3 reads CASSWPSNQPQHF. The CDR3, as DNA: TGTGCCAGCTCTTGGCCTAGCAATCAGCCCCAGCATTTT.

This clone was seen repeatedly, ten times or more. The chain carries TRBV20-1 and TRBJ2-5; 14 bases match TRBD2. The germline V gene has CDR1 DFQATT and CDR2 SNEGSKA (reference sequence). Trimming at V came to 5 bases and at J to 2 bases, leaving 10 bases not matched to a gene. The CDR3 loop spans 17 amino acids. CDR3 sequence reads: CSAPGTSGRSSQETQYF. The CDR3 bases are TGCAGTGCTCCTGGGACTAGCGGGAGATCGAGTCAAGAGACCCAGTACTTC.

This clone was recorded many times. Being one base from a much bigger clone, this may be a read error. The chain has TRBV12-3 or TRBV12-4 and TRBJ1-3; D is unclear. The CDR3 spans 14 residues. CDR3 amino acids: CASSTPGTGNTMYF. DNA of the CDR3: TGTGCCAGCAGCACCCCGGGTACTGGAAACACCATGTATTTT.

About this clone itself: The junction and the germline gene differ at one end; a read error may be behind it. The CDR3 loop reads CASIPTGPLSGSNVLTF. CDR3 DNA: TGCGCCAGCATCCCGACAGGTCCCCTCTCTGGGTCCAACGTCCTGACTTTC. The chain employs TRBV4-3 and TRBJ2-6, with a possible D match to TRBD1 (6 bases). The CDR3 loop spans 17 amino acids. Germline CDR1 and CDR2: LGHNA and YSLEER.

This clone was detected ten times or more. The gene calls are TRBV7-8 and TRBJ2-7, with 7 bases identical to TRBD1. Germline V gene sequence: CDR1 SGHVS, CDR2 FQNEAQ. There are 16 residues in the CDR3. Germline trimming cut 1 base from V and 3 bases from J; bases unmatched to any gene: 9. DNA of the CDR3: TGTGCCAGCAGCTTAGTTGACAGGGCCCCCGGCTACGAGCAGTACTTC. Translated, it gives CASSLVDRAPGYEQYF.

There are many counts of this clone. The genes are TRBV11-2 and TRBJ2-2; 7 bases are a match to TRBD2. CDR3 size: 15 residues. V dropped 2 bases and J dropped 1; count of bases not matched to a gene: 1. Germline CDR1 reads SGHAT; CDR2 reads FQNNGV. The CDR3 sequence: CASSLSGMNTGELFF. CDR3 nucleotides: TGTGCCAGCAGCTTAAGCGGGATGAACACCGGGGAGCTGTTTTTT.

This clone was counted ten times or more. A junction end diverges from the germline sequence, so it may reflect a read error. This CDR3 is also generated by other DNA sequences in the sample. V usage is TRBV5-1 and J usage is TRBJ1-4; D uncertain. Germline V lookup: CDR1 SGHRS, CDR2 YFSETQ. The CDR3 runs to 16 residues. CDR3 bases: TGCGTCAGCAGCTTTGGCCAAGAAAGGGTGGGTGAAAAACTGTTTTTT. This translates into CVSSFGQERVGEKLFF.

This clone was detected many times. With a much larger clone just one base away, this may be a read error. This same CDR3 is encoded by further DNA sequences in the sample. V gene TRBV28 combines with J gene TRBJ2-5; the D gene is possibly TRBD2 (5 bases). Trimming removed 5 bases at V and 5 bases at J, with 12 bases between. CDR1 MDHEN and CDR2 SYDVKM come from the germline V gene. This CDR3 is built from 13 residues. The CDR3 bases are TGTGCCAGCAGTCTACGAGGGAAGGAGACCCAGTACTTC. Protein sequence: CASSLRGKETQYF. Supplemented by reference TRBV28 and TRBJ2-5, the full variable domain reads DVKVTQSSRYLVKRTGEKVFLECVQDMDHENMFWYRQDPGLGLRLIYFSYDVKMKEKGDIPEGYSVSREKKERFSLILESASTNQTSMYLCASSLRGKETQYFGPGTRLLVL.